This T cell receptor (beta chain) was captured in a study of OX40 agonist ivuxolimab in advanced cancers. Study-wide context: Patients were 82.7% male with ages about 20 to 79, mean 60.

In the case of this clone: The antigen remains undetermined.

The V gene's germline CDR1 is MNHEY and CDR2 SMNVEV (reference sequence). This CDR3 comprises 11 residues. The V and J ends lost 2 bases and 6 bases respectively, with 3 bases between them. General study points: Doses of 0.1 to 3.0 mg/kg were accompanied by clonal expansion of CD4+ and CD8+ blood T cells by week 6.

Assay: immunoSEQ multiplex PCR; the TCRdb copy retains only in-frame clones and omits some. Of more than 65,000 clones listed, 88% are singletons. Excluded were patients having autoimmune disease history or systemic immunosuppression. This sequence was found in an adult with an advanced solid tumor such as melanoma, head and neck, liver or kidney cancer. The sample consisted of CD4+ or CD8+ T cells sorted from blood, taken in a trial of the OX40 agonist ivuxolimab. This rearrangement joins TRBV27 to TRBJ2-3; D remains unclear. The CDR3 DNA sequence: TGTGCCAGCAGTTTAGGGGATACGCAGTATTTT. Encoded protein: CASSLGDTQYF.